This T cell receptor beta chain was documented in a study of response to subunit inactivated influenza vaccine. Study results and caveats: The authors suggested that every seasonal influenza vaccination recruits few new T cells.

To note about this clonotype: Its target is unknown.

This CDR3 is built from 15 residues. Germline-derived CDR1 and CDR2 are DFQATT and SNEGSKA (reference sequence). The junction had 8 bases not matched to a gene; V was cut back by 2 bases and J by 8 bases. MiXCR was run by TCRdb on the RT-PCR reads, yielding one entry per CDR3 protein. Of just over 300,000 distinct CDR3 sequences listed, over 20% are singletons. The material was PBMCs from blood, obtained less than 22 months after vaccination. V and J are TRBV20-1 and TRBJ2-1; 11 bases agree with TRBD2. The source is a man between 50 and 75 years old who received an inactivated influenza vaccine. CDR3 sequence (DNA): TGCAGTGCTAGACCAACTAGCGGGAGCTATGATGAGCAGTTCTTC. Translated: CSARPTSGSYDEQFF.